What follows are 14 T cell receptor beta chains derived from one specimen sequenced in a study of beta chain features in type 1 diabetes. The authors reverse transcribed all of the isolated RNA, so sequencing captured expressed TCRB transcripts. Sequencing used immunoSEQ multiplex PCR; TCRdb keeps in-frame clones, though not all of them. Here the sample spans 810,000 or so clones, roughly a sixth being singletons. Source material: naive CD4+ T cells from blood. These receptors all stem from a woman younger than 35 in good health.

This clone came up a few times. The chain joins TRBV6-1 to TRBJ2-6, with D unclear. There are 14 residues in the CDR3. CDR1 is MNHNS and CDR2 is SASEGT in the germline V gene. Trimming took 4 bases from V and 4 from J, leaving 8 bases between them. The DNA of the CDR3 is TGTGCCAGCAGTGGACGAGGCGGGGCCAACGTCCTGACTTTC. It specifies CASSGRGGANVLTF.

The chain combines TRBV6-5 with TRBJ2-7, with 9 nucleotides matching TRBD1. The V and J ends lost 2 bases and 6 bases, in that order; junction bases with no gene match: 5. Germline V gene sequence: CDR1 MNHEY, CDR2 SVGAGI. The CDR3 is made up of 14 amino acids. The chain's CDR3 is CASSYGTGQIEQYF. CDR3 DNA: TGTGCCAGCAGTTACGGGACAGGGCAAATCGAGCAGTACTTC.

The chain combines TRBV5-1 with TRBJ2-2, with 10 bases identical to TRBD1. Germline loops: CDR1 SGHRS, CDR2 YFSETQ. The trim removed 3 bases at V and 5 bases at J, leaving 7 bases unmatched. The CDR3 extends over 16 amino acids. In DNA, the CDR3 is TGCGCCAGCAGCTCGGACAGGGGGTATTCGACCGGGGAGCTGTTTTTT. It is translated as CASSSDRGYSTGELFF.

This clone was seen a handful of times. The rearrangement uses TRBV28 and TRBJ2-5; 9 bases are a match to TRBD1. The germline CDR1 and CDR2 sequences are MDHEN and SYDVKM. Germline trimming cut 6 bases from V and 3 bases from J; bases unmatched to any gene: 8. The CDR3 has 15 residues. As DNA, the CDR3 is TGTGCCAGCAGGATCGGGACAGGGACAGAAGAGACCCAGTACTTC. This translates into CASRIGTGTEETQYF.

This sequence joins TRBV4-3 and TRBJ2-3; TRBD2 aligns across 7 bases. From germline, CDR1 is LGHNA and CDR2 YSLEER. V shed 3 bases and J 6 bases; nucleotides not matched to a gene: 21. This CDR3 has 19 amino acids. CDR3 sequence (DNA): TGCGCCAGCAGCCAGTTCAATCCCGGGACTACGAGTTGGTCGGATACGCAGTATTTT. It is translated as CASSQFNPGTTSWSDTQYF.

This clone has more than one count but fewer than ten. The chain recombines TRBV21-1 with TRBJ2-1; the tabulated D call, TRBD2, remains unverified against the DNA. TRBV21-1 is given as a pseudogene. The CDR3 is 16 amino acids. CDR3 in DNA: TGTGCCACATCCGTTGGGACTAGCGGGAGTTGTTATGAGCAGTTCTTC. This translates into CATSVGTSGSCYEQFF.

This clone was detected only a few times. This chain joins TRBV7-9 and TRBJ2-7; TRBD1 aligns across 10 bases. The germline gives CDR1 SEHNR, CDR2 FQNEAQ (reference sequence). The ends lost 6 bases at V and 2 bases at J; junction bases unmatched: 13. This CDR3 is built from 17 residues. The CDR3, as DNA: TGTGCCAGCAGTCAAGCCGGGACAGGGGTGGGCACCTACGAGCAGTACTTC. Protein product: CASSQAGTGVGTYEQYF.

This clone was seen a few times. V and J are TRBV6-1 and TRBJ2-4, with a weak D call TRBD1 (5 bases). V was shortened by 7 bases and J by 8 bases, with 18 bases between the two germline ends. Looked up from germline, CDR1 is MNHNS and CDR2 is SASEGT. This CDR3 spans 14 amino acids. CDR3 region: CASKLGAGSDIQYF. The CDR3 DNA reads TGTGCCAGCAAGTTAGGGGCAGGGTCGGACATTCAGTACTTC.

The chain employs TRBV10-3 and TRBJ2-7; TRBD2 matches 7 bases. Germline V gene data show CDR1 as ENHRY and CDR2 as SYGVKD. The V segment lost 0 bases and the J segment 7 bases; nucleotides outside the gene matches: 12. The CDR3 has 16 residues. For the CDR3, the DNA is TGTGCCATCAGTGAGTCGGGGGACTATGGGACCGGGGAGCAGTACTTC. Encoded protein: CAISESGDYGTGEQYF.

J is TRBJ2-3 and V is TRBV11-2, with D possibly TRBD1 on 6 matching bases. V was trimmed by 2 bases and J by 6 bases, leaving 21 bases between them. The CDR3 consists of 17 residues. The germline V gene encodes CDR1 SGHAT and CDR2 FQNNGV. The CDR3: CASSLFRTVGPQDTQYF. The CDR3 DNA reads as TGTGCCAGCAGCTTATTTCGGACAGTTGGACCTCAGGATACGCAGTATTTT.

In this sample, this clone turned up a few times. The junction departs from germline at one end; a sequencing error may be responsible. The chain employs TRBV28 and TRBJ1-4; no clear D. The germline V gene encodes CDR1 MDHEN and CDR2 SYDVKM. The CDR3 is 11 residues long. In DNA form, the CDR3 reads TGTGCCAGCAGTTCCAACGAGAGGACGCTTTTT. Translated, it gives CASSSNERTLF.

The chain carries TRBV27 and TRBJ2-5; D may be TRBD2 (6 bases). Judging by the DNA end, TRBJ2-7 fits better; the J call may be wrong. CDR1 is MNHEY, CDR2 SMNVEV, per germline (reference sequence). The CDR3 contains 14 residues. CDR3 sequence reads: CASRPPGGGYEQYF. DNA for the CDR3: TGTGCCAGCAGGCCTCCAGGAGGAGGGTACGAGCAGTACTTC.

V and J are TRBV10-3 and TRBJ2-5, with 7 bases identical to TRBD2. The CDR3 sequence is 16 residues long. Germline CDR1 ENHRY, CDR2 SYGVKD. J gave up 0 bases and V 0 bases, and 4 bases lay outside the gene matches. Here the CDR3 reads CAISESGGGYQETQYF. The DNA for the CDR3 is TGTGCCATCAGTGAGTCTGGGGGAGGGTACCAAGAGACCCAGTACTTC.

The table lists this clone with a few counts. This sequence joins TRBV15 and TRBJ1-5, with no clear D. This CDR3 contains 13 residues. Trimming took off 5 bases at V and 4 bases at J, with 9 bases between the two ends. Germline V CDR1 and CDR2: LNHNV, YYDKDF (reference sequence). CDR3 loop: CATSSMMNQPQHF. DNA of the CDR3: TGTGCCACCAGCTCTATGATGAATCAGCCCCAGCATTTT.